One sample yielded the 2 T cell receptor beta chains listed below, sequenced in a study of shared clonotypes between healthy human individuals. Using immunoSEQ multiplex PCR, the repertoire was profiled, and TCRdb retains in-frame clones only, with some absent. The sample holds around 700,000 clones, approximately 79% seen once. Sequencing used memory CD4+ T cells sorted from blood. As for subset: CD45RA-negative fraction. The receptor source for this set is a woman aged 30 to 39 in good health.

The J gene is TRBJ2-2, the V gene TRBV19, with D possibly TRBD2 on 5 matching bases. The CDR3 sequence is 15 residues long. The V gene's germline CDR1 is LNHDA and CDR2 SQIVND (reference sequence). V was cut by 7 bases and J by 7 bases, with 19 bases left in between. Here the CDR3 reads CASTRGSATGGELFF. CDR3 bases: TGTGCCAGTACCCGAGGGAGTGCGACGGGCGGGGAGCTGTTTTTT.

The chain combines TRBV7-9 with TRBJ2-5, with 8 bases that match TRBD2. CDR3 length: 18 residues. V lost 5 bases to trimming and J lost 5 bases; unmatched junction nucleotides: 19. Germline values: CDR1 SEHNR, CDR2 FQNEAQ (reference sequence). Here the CDR3 DNA reads TGTGCCAGCAGCATCGGGACCCGGCGGGAGGCGGGTCGGGAGACCCAGTACTTC. Translation gives CASSIGTRREAGRETQYF.